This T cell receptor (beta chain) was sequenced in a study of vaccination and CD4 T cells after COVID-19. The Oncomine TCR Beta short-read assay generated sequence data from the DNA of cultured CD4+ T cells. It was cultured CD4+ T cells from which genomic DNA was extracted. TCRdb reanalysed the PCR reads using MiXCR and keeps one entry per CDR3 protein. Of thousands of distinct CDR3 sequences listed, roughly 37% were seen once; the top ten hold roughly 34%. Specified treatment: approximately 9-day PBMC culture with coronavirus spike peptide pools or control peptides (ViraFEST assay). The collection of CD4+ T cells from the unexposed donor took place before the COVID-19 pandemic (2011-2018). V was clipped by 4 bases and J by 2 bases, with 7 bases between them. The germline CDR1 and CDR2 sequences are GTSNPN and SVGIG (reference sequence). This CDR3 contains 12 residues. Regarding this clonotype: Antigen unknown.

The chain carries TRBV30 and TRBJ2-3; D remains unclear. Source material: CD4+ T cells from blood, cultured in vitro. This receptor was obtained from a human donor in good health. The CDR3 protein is CAWKGYTDTQYF. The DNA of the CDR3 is TGTGCCTGGAAAGGGTACACAGATACGCAGTATTTT.